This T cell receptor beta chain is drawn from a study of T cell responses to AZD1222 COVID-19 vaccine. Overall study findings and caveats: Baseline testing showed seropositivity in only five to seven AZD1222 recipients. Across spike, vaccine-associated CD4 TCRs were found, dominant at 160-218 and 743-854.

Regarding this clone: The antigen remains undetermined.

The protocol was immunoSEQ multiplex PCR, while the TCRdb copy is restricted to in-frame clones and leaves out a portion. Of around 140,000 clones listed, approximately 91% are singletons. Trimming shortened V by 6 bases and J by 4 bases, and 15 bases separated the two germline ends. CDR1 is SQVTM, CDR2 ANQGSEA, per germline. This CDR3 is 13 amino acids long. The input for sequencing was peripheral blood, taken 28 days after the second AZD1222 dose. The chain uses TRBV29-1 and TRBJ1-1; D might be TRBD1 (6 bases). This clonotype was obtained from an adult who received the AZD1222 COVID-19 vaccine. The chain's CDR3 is CSVVQGGGTEAFF. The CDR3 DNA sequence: TGCAGCGTGGTTCAGGGAGGGGGCACTGAAGCTTTCTTT.